This entry lists 4 T cell receptor beta chains sequenced from one sample in a study of blood T cell repertoires in COVID-19. Some clones are missing from TCRdb's copy, which holds only in-frame ones; the method was immunoSEQ multiplex PCR. This sample has some 250,000 clones, with roughly nine tenths found just once. Specimen: peripheral blood. Receptors originate from a man aged 55 to 69 with acute or convalescent COVID-19.

The chain is built from TRBV25-1 and TRBJ2-1; maybe TRBD1 (7 bases). The CDR3 has 17 amino acids. Between the trimmed V and J ends, which lost 1 base and 10 bases, there was a span of 23 bases. Germline CDR1 and CDR2: MGHDK and SYGVNS. CDR3 sequence reads: CASSEFFGTEGGPEQFF. CDR3 sequence (DNA): TGTGCCAGCAGTGAATTTTTTGGGACAGAGGGGGGACCGGAGCAGTTCTTC.

This clone was recorded a few times. The genes are TRBV28 and TRBJ2-1; D unclear. Per the germline V gene, CDR1 is MDHEN and CDR2 is SYDVKM. The CDR3 has 15 amino acids. Trimming left V 2 bases short and J 5 bases short, with 13 bases between. The chain's CDR3 is CASSLPDTLHNEQFF. The CDR3 DNA follows: TGTGCCAGCAGTTTACCAGACACTCTCCACAATGAGCAGTTCTTC.

The rearrangement links TRBV28 to TRBJ2-1; no firm D call. CDR1 and CDR2 (germline): MDHEN, SYDVKM. Trimming took 4 bases from V and 0 from J, leaving 13 bases between them. The CDR3 sequence is 16 residues long. The CDR3: CASSSLARSSYNEQFF. The CDR3 bases are TGTGCCAGCAGTTCTCTGGCTAGAAGCTCCTACAATGAGCAGTTCTTC.

The genes are TRBV6-2 or TRBV6-3 and TRBJ2-7; TRBD2 matches 10 bases. CDR1 and CDR2 (germline): MNHEY, SVGEGT. The CDR3 consists of 17 residues. V dropped 2 bases and J dropped 5; count of bases not matched to a gene: 12. For the CDR3, the DNA is TGTGCCAGCAGTTACCGTCTAGCGGGAGTTGGGGCTCACGAGCAGTACTTC. As protein: CASSYRLAGVGAHEQYF.